The 10 T cell receptor beta chains given below trace back to one sample, sequenced in a study of technical replicates of blood from a handful of donors. Profiled with immunoSEQ multiplex PCR; TCRdb holds only in-frame clones, not every one. The sample contains 100,000 or so clones, roughly 95% of which appear only once. The sequenced material came from T cells isolated from PBMCs. The receptors here all came from a human donor in good health.

Here the CDR3 reads CASSQGAGDYEQYF. CDR3 bases: TGCGCCAGCAGCCAAGGGGCAGGGGACTACGAGCAGTACTTC. This chain joins TRBV4-1 and TRBJ2-7; D is possibly TRBD1 (6 bases). V dropped 1 base and J dropped 3 bases, with 10 bases sitting between them. Germline V lookup: CDR1 MGHRA, CDR2 YSYEKL. This CDR3 has 14 residues.

This chain connects TRBV5-1 to TRBJ2-3; 9 bases map to TRBD1. CDR1 and CDR2 (germline): SGHRS, YFSETQ. The V and J ends lost 0 bases and 3 bases, in that order; junction bases with no gene match: 8. This CDR3 region has 17 residues. For the CDR3, the DNA is TGCGCCAGCAGCTTGGGACAGGGGGTGGGTACAACAGATACGCAGTATTTT. Its translation: CASSLGQGVGTTDTQYF.

V usage is TRBV28 and J usage is TRBJ2-7; 7 nucleotides agree with TRBD1. CDR3 size: 13 residues. V lost 6 bases and J lost 6; bases outside the gene matches: 8. Germline assignment: CDR1 MDHEN and CDR2 SYDVKM. The CDR3 DNA follows: TGTGCCAGCAGGGAAACAGGGGTTGGCGAGCAGTACTTC. Translation gives CASRETGVGEQYF.

The chain employs TRBV13 and TRBJ2-7; 7 positions agree with TRBD1. CDR1 PRHDT and CDR2 FYEKMQ come from the germline V gene (reference sequence). With V trimmed by 5 bases and J by 3 bases, 4 bases remained unmatched. This CDR3 spans 13 amino acids. The CDR3 DNA reads as TGTGCCAGCAGCCCCAGGACAGGCTACGAGCAGTACTTC. The encoded protein is CASSPRTGYEQYF.

In its sample, this clone was seen once. V and J are TRBV5-1 and TRBJ2-1, with TRBD1 matching 7 bases. From germline, CDR1 is SGHRS and CDR2 YFSETQ. V lost 0 bases and J lost 7; bases outside the gene matches: 4. There are 14 residues in the CDR3. CDR3 sequence reads: CASSLEGQTNEQFF. The CDR3 DNA is TGCGCCAGCAGCTTGGAGGGACAGACTAATGAGCAGTTCTTC. Looking up the rest from reference TRBV5-1 and TRBJ2-1 gives the full variable domain: KAGVTQTPRYLIKTRGQQVTLSCSPISGHRSVSWYQQTPGQGLQFLFEYFSETQRNKGNFPGRFSGRQFSNSRSEMNVSTLELGDSALYLCASSLEGQTNEQFFGPGTRLTVL.

This chain links TRBV19 with TRBJ1-5, with D perhaps TRBD1 (6 bases). The V end lost 3 bases, the J end lost 5 bases, and 14 bases lay between the germline ends. Per germline, CDR1 LNHDA and CDR2 SQIVND (reference sequence). The CDR3 is made up of 15 amino acids. The DNA of the CDR3 is TGTGCCAGTAGTATCCACAGGCCAGGGGATCAGCCCCAGCATTTT. Protein product: CASSIHRPGDQPQHF.

This chain joins TRBV4-2 and TRBJ1-2; no definite D call. The germline CDR1 and CDR2 sequences are LGHNA and YNFKEQ. Trimming took off 1 base at V and 5 bases at J, with 11 bases between the two ends. The CDR3 totals 14 residues. The CDR3 here is CASSQGEGDYGYTF. In DNA, the CDR3 is TGTGCCAGCAGCCAAGGGGAGGGAGATTATGGCTACACCTTC.

The chain combines TRBV10-3 with TRBJ2-1; TRBD2 aligns across 9 bases. CDR3 length: 16 residues. Per germline, CDR1 ENHRY and CDR2 SYGVKD. Trimming took 0 bases from V and 10 from J; bases not matched to a gene: 10. CDR3 sequence: CAISESSAGGALEQFF. CDR3 coding DNA: TGTGCCATCAGTGAGTCTTCGGCGGGAGGGGCACTGGAGCAGTTCTTC.

This chain links TRBV11-3 with TRBJ2-1; the match to TRBD2 covers 8 bases. The CDR3 consists of 12 residues. V trimming: 6 bases; J trimming: 7 bases; junction bases outside the gene matches: 2. Germline CDR1 is SGHNT and CDR2 is YENEEA. This chain's CDR3 is CASSPSGNEQFF. CDR3 DNA: TGTGCCAGCAGTCCTAGCGGGAATGAGCAGTTCTTC.

The rearrangement links TRBV25-1 to TRBJ2-7; a possible D gene is TRBD2 (7 bases). Trimming cost V 1 base and J 4 bases, with 11 bases left between them. Germline assignment: CDR1 MGHDK and CDR2 SYGVNS. The CDR3 runs to 14 residues. This CDR3 is CASSELGGRYEQYF. In nucleotides, the CDR3 is TGTGCCAGCAGTGAATTGGGGGGGCGTTACGAGCAGTACTTC.